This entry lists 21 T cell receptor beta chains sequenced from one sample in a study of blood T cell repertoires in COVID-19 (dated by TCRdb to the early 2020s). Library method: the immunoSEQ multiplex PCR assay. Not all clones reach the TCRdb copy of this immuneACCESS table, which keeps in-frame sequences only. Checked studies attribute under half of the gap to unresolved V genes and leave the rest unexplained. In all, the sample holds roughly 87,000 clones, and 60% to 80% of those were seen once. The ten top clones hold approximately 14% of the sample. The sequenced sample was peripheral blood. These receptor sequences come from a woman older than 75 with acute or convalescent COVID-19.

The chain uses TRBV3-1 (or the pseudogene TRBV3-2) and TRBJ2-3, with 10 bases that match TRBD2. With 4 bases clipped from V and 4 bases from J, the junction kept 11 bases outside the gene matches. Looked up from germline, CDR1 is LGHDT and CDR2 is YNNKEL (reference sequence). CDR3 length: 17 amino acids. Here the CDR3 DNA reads TGTGCCAGCAGCCGAAATATCCCTAGCGGGGGAGCAGATACGCAGTATTTT. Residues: CASSRNIPSGGADTQYF.

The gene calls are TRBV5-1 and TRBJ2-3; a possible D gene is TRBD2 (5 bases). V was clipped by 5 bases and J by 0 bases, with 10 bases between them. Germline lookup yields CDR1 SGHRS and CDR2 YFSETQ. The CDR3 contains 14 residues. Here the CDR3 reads CASSSGSSTDTQYF. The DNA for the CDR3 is TGCGCCAGCAGTTCGGGATCCAGCACAGATACGCAGTATTTT.

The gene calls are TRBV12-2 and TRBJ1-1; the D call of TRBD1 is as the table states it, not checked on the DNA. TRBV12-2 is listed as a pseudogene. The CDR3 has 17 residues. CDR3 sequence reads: CASRLANVGAVATEAFF. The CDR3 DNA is TGTGCAAGTCGCTTAGCGAATGTGGGGGCGGTGGCCACTGAAGCTTTCTTT.

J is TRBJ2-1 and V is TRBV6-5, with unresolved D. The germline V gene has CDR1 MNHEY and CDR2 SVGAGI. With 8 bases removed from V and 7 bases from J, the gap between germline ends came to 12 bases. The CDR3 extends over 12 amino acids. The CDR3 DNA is TGTGCCAGCGTGGCCAGATGGAATGAGCAGTTCTTC. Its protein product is CASVARWNEQFF.

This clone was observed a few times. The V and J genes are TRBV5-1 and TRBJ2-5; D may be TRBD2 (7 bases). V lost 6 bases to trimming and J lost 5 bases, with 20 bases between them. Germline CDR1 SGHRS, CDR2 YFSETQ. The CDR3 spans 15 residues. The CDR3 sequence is CASNDLGGPEETQYF. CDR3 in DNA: TGCGCCAGCAATGATTTGGGGGGGCCTGAGGAGACCCAGTACTTC.

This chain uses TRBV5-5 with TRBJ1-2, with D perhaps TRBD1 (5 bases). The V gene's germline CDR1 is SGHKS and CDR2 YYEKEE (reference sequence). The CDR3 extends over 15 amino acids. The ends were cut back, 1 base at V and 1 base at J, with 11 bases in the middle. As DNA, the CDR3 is TGTGCCAGCAGCTTGTCAGGGATAAGTAACTATGGCTACACCTTC. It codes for CASSLSGISNYGYTF.

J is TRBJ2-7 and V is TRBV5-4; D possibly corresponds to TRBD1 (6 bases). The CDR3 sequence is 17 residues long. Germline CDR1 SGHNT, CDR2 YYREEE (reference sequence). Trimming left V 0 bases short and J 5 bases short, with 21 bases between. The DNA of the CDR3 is TGTGCCAGCAGCTTGGAAGGGGGATGGGGCAGCAGAAACGAGCAGTACTTC. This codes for CASSLEGGWGSRNEQYF. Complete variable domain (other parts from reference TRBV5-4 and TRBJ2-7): ETGVTQSPTHLIKTRGQQVTLRCSSQSGHNTVSWYQQALGQGPQFIFQYYREEENGRGNFPPRFSGLQFPNYSSELNVNALELDDSALYLCASSLEGGWGSRNEQYFGPGTRLTVT.

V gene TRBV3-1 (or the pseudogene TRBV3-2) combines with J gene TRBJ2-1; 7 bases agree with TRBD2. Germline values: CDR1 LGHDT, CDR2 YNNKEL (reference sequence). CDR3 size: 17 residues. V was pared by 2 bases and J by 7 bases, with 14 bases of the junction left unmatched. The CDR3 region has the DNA TGTGCCAGCAGCCAACATTATAACGGGGGGTTCTTGAATGAGCAGTTCTTC. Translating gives CASSQHYNGGFLNEQFF.

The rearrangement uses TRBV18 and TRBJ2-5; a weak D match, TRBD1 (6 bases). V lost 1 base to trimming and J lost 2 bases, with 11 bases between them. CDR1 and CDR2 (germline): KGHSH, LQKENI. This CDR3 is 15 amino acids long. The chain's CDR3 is CASSPQTGLQETQYF. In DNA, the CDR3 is TGTGCCAGCTCACCACAGACAGGTTTACAAGAGACCCAGTACTTC.

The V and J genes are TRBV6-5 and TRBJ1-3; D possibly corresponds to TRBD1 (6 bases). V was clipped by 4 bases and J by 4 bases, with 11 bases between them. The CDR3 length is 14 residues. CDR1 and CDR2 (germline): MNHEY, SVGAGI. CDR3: CASSWGQEGNTIYF. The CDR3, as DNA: TGTGCCAGCAGTTGGGGGCAAGAGGGAAACACCATATATTTT.

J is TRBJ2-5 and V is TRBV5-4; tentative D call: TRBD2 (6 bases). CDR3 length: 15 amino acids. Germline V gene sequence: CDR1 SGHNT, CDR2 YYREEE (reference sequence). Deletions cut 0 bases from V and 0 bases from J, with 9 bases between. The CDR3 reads CASSLDRGNQETQYF. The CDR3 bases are TGTGCCAGCAGCTTGGACCGGGGGAACCAAGAGACCCAGTACTTC.

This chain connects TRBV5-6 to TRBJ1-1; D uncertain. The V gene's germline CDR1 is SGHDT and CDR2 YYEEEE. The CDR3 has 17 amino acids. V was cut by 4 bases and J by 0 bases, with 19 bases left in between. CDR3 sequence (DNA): TGTGCCAGCAGCCCCCCTGAGACTCTGGTTCTGAACACTGAAGCTTTCTTT. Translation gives CASSPPETLVLNTEAFF.

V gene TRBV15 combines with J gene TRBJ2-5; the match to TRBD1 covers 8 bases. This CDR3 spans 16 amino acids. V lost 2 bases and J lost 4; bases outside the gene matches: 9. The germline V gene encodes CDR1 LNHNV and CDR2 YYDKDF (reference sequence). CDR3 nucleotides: TGTGCCACCAGCAGACGAACCAGGGGGCTGGGAGAGACCCAGTACTTC. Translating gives CATSRRTRGLGETQYF.

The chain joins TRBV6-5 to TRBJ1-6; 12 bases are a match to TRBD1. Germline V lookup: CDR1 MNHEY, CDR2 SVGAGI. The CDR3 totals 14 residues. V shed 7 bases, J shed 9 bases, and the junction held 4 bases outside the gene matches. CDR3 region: CASISGQGASPLHF. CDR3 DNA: TGTGCCAGCATTTCGGGACAGGGGGCTTCACCCCTCCACTTT.

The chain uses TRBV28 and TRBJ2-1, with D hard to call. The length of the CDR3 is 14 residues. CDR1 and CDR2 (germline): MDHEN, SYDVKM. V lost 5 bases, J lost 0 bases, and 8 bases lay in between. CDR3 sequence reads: CASSPQSSYNEQFF. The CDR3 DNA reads TGTGCCAGCAGTCCACAGAGCTCCTACAATGAGCAGTTCTTC.

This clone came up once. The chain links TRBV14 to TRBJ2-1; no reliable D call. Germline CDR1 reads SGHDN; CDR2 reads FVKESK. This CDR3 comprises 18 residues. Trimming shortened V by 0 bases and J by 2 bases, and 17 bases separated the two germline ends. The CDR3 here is CASSQDEVVPVPYNEQFF. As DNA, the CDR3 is TGTGCCAGCAGCCAAGACGAGGTAGTTCCGGTCCCCTACAATGAGCAGTTCTTC.

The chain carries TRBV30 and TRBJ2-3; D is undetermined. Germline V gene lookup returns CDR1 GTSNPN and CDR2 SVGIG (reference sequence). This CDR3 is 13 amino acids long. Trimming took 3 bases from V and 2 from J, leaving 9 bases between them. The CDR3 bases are TGTGCCTGGAGGAAAGAGATCACAGATACGCAGTATTTT. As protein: CAWRKEITDTQYF.

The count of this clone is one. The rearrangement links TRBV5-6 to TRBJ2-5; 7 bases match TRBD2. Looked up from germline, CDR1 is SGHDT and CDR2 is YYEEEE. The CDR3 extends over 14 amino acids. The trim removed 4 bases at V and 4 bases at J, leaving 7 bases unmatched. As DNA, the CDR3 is TGTGCCAGCAGCCCCGCGGGGGTCCCAGAGACCCAGTACTTC. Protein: CASSPAGVPETQYF. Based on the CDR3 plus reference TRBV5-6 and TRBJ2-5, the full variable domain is DAGVTQSPTHLIKTRGQQVTLRCSPKSGHDTVSWYQQALGQGPQFIFQYYEEEERQRGNFPDRFSGHQFPNYSSELNVNALLLGDSALYLCASSPAGVPETQYFGPGTRLLVL.

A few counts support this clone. The CDR3 loop reads CATSREEGDGYTF. The CDR3 DNA follows: TGTGCCACCAGCAGAGAAGAAGGGGATGGCTACACCTTC. V gene TRBV15 combines with J gene TRBJ1-2, with D tentatively TRBD1 (5 bases). CDR3 size: 13 residues. Germline CDR1 and CDR2: LNHNV and YYDKDF (reference sequence). Deletions cut 0 bases from V and 6 bases from J, with 8 bases between.

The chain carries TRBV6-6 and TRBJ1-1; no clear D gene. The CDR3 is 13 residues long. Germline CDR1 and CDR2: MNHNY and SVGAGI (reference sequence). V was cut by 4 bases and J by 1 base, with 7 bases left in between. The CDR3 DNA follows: TGTGCCAGCAGTTCGGGAGAGAACACTGAAGCTTTCTTT. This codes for CASSSGENTEAFF.

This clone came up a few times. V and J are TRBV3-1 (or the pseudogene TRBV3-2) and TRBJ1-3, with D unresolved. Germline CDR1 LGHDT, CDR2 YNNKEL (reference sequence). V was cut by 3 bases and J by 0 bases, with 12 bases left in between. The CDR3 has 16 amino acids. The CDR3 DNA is TGTGCCAGCAGCCATCGGCTAGGATTCTCTGGAAACACCATATATTTT. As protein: CASSHRLGFSGNTIYF.